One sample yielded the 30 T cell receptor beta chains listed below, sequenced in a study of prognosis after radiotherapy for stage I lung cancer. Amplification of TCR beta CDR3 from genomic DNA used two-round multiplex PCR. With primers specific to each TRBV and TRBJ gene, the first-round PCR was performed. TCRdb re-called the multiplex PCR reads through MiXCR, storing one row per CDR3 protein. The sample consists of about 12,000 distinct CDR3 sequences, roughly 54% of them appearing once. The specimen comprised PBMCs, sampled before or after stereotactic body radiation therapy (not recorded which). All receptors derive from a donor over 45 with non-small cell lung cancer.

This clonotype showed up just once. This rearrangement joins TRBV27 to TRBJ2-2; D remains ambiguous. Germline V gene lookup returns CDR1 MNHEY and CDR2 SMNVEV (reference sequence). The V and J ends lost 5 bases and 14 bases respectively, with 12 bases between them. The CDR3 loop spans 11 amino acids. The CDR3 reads CASSPTGDLFF. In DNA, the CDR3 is TGTGCCAGCAGTCCCACCGGTGATCTGTTTTTT.

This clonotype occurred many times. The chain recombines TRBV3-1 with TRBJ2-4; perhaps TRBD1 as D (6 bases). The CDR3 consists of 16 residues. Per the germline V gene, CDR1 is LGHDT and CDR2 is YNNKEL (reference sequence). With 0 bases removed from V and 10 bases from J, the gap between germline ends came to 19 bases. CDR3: CASSQEAPDSLVIQYF. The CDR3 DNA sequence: TGTGCCAGCAGCCAAGAGGCCCCGGACAGCCTGGTGATTCAGTACTTC.

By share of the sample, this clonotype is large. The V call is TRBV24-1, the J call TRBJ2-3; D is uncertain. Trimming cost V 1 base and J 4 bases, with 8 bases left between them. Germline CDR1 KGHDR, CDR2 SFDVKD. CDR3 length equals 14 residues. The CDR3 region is CATSDFLGADTQYF. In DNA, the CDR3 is TGTGCCACCAGTGATTTTCTAGGAGCAGATACGCAGTATTTT.

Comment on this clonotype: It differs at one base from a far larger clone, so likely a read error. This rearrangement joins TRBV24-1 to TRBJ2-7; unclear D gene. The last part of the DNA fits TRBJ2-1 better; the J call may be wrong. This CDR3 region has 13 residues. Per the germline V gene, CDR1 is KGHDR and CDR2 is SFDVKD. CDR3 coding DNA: TGTGCCACCAGTCTCGGTAGCTCCAATGAGCAGTTCTTC. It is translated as CATSLGSSNEQFF.

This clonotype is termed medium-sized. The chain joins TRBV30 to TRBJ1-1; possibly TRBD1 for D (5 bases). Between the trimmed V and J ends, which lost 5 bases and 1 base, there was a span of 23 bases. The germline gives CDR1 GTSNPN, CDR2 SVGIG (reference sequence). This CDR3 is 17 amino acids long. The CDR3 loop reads CAWVKGWTSGRNTEAFF. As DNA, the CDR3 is TGTGCCTGGGTAAAGGGGTGGACATCAGGGAGGAACACTGAAGCTTTCTTT.

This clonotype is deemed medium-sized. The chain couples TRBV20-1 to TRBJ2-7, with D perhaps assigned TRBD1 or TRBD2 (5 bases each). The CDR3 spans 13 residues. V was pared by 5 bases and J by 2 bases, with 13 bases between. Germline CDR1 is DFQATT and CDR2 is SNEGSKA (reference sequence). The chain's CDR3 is CSAVPGRTYEQYF. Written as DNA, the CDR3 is TGCAGTGCTGTCCCGGGACGCACCTACGAGCAGTACTTC.

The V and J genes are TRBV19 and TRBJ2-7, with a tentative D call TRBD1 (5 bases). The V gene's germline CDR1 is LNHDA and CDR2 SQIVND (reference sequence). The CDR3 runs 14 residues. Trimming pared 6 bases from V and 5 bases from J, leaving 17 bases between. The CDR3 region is CASSPRMGHNEQYF. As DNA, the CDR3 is TGTGCCAGTAGCCCTCGGATGGGGCACAACGAGCAGTACTTC. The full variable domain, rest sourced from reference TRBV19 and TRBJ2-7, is DGGITQSPKYLFRKEGQNVTLSCEQNLNHDAMYWYRQDPGQGLRLIYYSQIVNDFQKGDIAEGYSVSREKKESFPLTVTSAQKNPTAFYLCASSPRMGHNEQYFGPGTRLTVT.

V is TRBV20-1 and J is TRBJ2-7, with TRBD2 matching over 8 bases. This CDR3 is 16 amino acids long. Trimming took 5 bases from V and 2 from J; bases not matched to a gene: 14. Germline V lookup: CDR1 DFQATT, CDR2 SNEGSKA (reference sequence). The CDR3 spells CSASDPGGAGTYEQYF. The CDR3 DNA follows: TGCAGTGCTTCTGACCCGGGAGGGGCGGGGACCTACGAGCAGTACTTC.

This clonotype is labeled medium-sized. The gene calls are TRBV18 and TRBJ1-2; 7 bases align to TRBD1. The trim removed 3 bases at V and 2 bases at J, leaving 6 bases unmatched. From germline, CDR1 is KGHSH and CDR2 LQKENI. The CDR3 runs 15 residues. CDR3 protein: CASSPLTGPNYGYTF. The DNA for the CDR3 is TGTGCCAGCTCACCGTTGACAGGGCCCAACTATGGCTACACCTTC.

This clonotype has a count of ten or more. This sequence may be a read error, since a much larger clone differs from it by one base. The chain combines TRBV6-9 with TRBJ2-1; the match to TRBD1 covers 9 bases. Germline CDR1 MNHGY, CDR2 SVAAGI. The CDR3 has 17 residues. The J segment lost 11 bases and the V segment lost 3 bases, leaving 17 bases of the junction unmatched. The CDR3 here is CASSYLESGTGSTKQFF. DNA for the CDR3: TGTGCCAGCAGTTACCTAGAGTCCGGGACAGGGAGTACTAAGCAGTTCTTC.

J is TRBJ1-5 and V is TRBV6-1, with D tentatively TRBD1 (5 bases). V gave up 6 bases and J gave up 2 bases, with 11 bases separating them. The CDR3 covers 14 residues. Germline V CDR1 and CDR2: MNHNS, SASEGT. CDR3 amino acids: CASSHQGGNQPQHF. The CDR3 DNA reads TGTGCCAGCAGCCATCAGGGTGGCAATCAGCCCCAGCATTTT.

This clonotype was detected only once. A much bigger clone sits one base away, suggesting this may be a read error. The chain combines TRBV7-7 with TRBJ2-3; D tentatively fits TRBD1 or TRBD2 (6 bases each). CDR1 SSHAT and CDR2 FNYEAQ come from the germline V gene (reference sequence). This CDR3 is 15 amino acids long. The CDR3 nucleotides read TGTGCCAGCATCTTAGGAGGGGGTACCGGGGATACGCAGTATTTT. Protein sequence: CASILGGGTGDTQYF.

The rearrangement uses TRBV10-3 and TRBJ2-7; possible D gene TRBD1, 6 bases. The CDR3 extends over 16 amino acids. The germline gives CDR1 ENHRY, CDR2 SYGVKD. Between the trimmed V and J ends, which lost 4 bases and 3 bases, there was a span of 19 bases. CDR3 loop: CAISATGTLGNYEQYF. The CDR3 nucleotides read TGTGCCATCAGTGCGACAGGCACACTAGGAAACTACGAGCAGTACTTC.

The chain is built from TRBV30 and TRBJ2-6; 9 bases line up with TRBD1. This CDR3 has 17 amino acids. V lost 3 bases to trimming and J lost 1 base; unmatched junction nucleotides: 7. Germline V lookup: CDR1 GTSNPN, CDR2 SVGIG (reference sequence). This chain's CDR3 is CAWRRDRVKSGANVLTF. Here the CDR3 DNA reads TGTGCCTGGAGGCGGGACAGGGTAAAATCTGGGGCCAACGTCCTGACTTTC.

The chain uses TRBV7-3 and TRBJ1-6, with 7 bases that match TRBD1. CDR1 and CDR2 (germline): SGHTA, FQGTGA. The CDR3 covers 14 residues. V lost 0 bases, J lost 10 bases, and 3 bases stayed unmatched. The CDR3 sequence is CASSLTGGGSPLHF. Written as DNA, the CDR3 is TGTGCCAGCAGCTTAACAGGGGGCGGATCACCCCTCCACTTT. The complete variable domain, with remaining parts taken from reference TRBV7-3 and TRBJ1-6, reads GAGVSQTPSNKVTEKGKYVELRCDPISGHTALYWYRQSLGQGPEFLIYFQGTGAADDSGLPNDRFFAVRPEGSVSTLKIQRTERGDSAVYLCASSLTGGGSPLHFGNGTRLTVT.

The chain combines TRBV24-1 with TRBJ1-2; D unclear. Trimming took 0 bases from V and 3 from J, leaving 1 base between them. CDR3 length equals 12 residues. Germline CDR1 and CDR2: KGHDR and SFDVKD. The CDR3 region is CATSDLDYGYTF. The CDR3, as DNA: TGTGCCACCAGTGATTTGGACTATGGCTACACCTTC.

The CDR3 protein is CASSWTSAYEQYF. CDR3 nucleotide sequence: TGTGCCAGCAGTTGGACTAGCGCCTACGAGCAGTACTTC. The chain links TRBV6-9 to TRBJ2-7; TRBD2 matches at 9 bases. Losses at the gene ends were 4 bases for V and 2 bases for J; bases not matched to a gene: 0. The CDR3 totals 13 residues. The germline V gene has CDR1 MNHGY and CDR2 SVAAGI.

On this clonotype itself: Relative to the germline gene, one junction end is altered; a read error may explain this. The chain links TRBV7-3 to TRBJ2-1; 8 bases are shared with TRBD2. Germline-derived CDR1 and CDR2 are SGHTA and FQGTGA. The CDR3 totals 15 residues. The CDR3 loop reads CASILRGSGVDEQFF. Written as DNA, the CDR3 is TGTGCCAGCATCTTAAGGGGTAGCGGGGTTGATGAGCAGTTCTTC.

The CDR3 spells CASSQGVEDRAHEQYF. The CDR3 region has the DNA TGTGCCAGCAGCCAAGGTGTAGAGGACAGAGCCCACGAGCAGTACTTC. V and J are TRBV4-2 and TRBJ2-7, with TRBD1 as a possible D gene (6 bases). Trimming left V 1 base short and J 5 bases short, with 18 bases between. The CDR3 has 16 amino acids. Germline V gives CDR1 LGHNA, CDR2 YNFKEQ.

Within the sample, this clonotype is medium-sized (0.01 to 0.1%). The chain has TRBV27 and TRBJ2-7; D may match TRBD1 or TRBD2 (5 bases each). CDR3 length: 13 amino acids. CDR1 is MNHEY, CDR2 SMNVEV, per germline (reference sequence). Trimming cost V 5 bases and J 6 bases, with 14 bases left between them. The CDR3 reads CASSPPGGGEQYF. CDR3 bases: TGTGCCAGCAGTCCCCCAGGTGGGGGCGAGCAGTACTTC.

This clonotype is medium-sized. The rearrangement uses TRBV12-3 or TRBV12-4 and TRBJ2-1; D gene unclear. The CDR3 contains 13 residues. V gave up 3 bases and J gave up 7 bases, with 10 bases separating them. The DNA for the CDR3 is TGTGCCAGCAGTTTTGGGATACGGAATGAGCAGTTCTTC. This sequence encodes CASSFGIRNEQFF.

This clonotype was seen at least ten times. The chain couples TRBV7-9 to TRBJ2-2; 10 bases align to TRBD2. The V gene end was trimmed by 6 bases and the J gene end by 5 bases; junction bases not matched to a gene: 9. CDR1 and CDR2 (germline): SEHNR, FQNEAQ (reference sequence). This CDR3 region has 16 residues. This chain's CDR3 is CASRPAGGPSTGELFF. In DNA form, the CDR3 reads TGTGCCAGCAGGCCAGCGGGAGGGCCATCGACCGGGGAGCTGTTTTTT.

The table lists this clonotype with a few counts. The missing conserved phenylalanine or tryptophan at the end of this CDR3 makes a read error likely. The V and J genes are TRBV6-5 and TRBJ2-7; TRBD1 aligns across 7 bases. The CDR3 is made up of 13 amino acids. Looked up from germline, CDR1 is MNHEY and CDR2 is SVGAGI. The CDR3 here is CAGSYRPGQKQYL. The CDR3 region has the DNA TGTGCCGGCAGTTATAGGCCGGGACAGAAGCAGTACCTC.

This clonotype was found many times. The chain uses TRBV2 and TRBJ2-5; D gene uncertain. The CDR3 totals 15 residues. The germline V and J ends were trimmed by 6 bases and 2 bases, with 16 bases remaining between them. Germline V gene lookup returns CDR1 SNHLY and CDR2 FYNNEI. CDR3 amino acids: CASRPLGQAQETQYF. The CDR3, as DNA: TGTGCCAGCAGACCTCTCGGGCAGGCACAAGAGACCCAGTACTTC.

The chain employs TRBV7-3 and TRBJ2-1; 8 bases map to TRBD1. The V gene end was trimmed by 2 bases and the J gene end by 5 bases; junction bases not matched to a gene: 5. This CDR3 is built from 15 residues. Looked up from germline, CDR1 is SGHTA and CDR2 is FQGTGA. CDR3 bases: TGTGCCAGCAGCTTACGAGACAGGGGAAACAATGAGCAGTTCTTC. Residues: CASSLRDRGNNEQFF.

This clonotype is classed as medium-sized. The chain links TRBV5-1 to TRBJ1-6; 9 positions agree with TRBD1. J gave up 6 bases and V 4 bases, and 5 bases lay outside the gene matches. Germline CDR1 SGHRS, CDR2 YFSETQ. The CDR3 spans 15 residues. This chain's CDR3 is CASSRSDRGNSPLHF. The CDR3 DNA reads TGCGCCAGCAGCCGCTCGGACAGGGGTAATTCACCCCTCCACTTT.

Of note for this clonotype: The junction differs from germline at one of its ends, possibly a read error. CDR3 sequence (DNA): TGTGCCTGCAGTAAAGCTCTAGCGGCAGGATCCACAGATACGCAGTATTTT. Translation gives CACSKALAAGSTDTQYF. V gene TRBV6-2 or TRBV6-3 combines with J gene TRBJ2-3; 7 bases are shared with TRBD2. The CDR3 is 17 residues long. Germline CDR1 reads MNHEY; CDR2 reads SVGEGT.

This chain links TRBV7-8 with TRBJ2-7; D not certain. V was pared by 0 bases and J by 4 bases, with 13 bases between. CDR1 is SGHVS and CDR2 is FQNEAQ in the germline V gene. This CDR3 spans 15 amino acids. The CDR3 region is CASSLAFGPRYEQYF. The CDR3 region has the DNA TGTGCCAGCAGCTTAGCGTTCGGCCCTCGGTACGAGCAGTACTTC.

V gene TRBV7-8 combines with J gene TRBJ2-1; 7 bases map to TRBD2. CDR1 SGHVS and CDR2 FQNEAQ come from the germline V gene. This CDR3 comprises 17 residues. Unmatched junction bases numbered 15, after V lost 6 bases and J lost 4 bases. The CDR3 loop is CASSFTRVAGVYNEQFF. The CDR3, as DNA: TGTGCCAGCAGTTTCACGAGGGTAGCGGGCGTATACAATGAGCAGTTCTTC.

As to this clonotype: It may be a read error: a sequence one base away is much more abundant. CDR3 DNA sequence: TGTGCCAGCAGTGAAGCGCTACAGGGTAACTATGGCTACGCCTTC. Translation: CASSEALQGNYGYAF. This rearrangement joins TRBV2 to TRBJ1-2; D is perhaps TRBD1 (6 bases). Per germline, CDR1 SNHLY and CDR2 FYNNEI. This CDR3 region has 15 residues.